This record covers a single T cell receptor beta chain. This clonotype has at least ten counts. Its antigen target is currently unknown. Per-nucleotide qualities are absent, and no much larger clonotype sits a single base away. This entry belongs to a study of T cells in Graves' hyperthyroidism and ophthalmopathy (dated by TCRdb to the late 2010s). For the study in its entirety: Peripheral blood samples were taken at the time of initial diagnosis, prior to any treatment. Following sampling, methimazole starting at 30 mg daily was given to hyperthyroidism patients, and high-dose intravenous methylprednisolone was given to ophthalmopathy patients. For training and testing, the roughly 93 patients in the discovery cohort were randomly divided in a 7:3 ratio. The study also compared thyroid tissue and blood T-cell repertoires from five or six Graves' hyperthyroidism patients. To identify TCR V-J signatures that set the groups apart, the researchers used a discovery cohort of 90 to 100 patients, made up of around 42 with Graves' ophthalmopathy and some 58 with stable Graves' hyperthyroidism. The paper describes TCR Vbeta CDR3 sequencing of 135 peripheral blood samples, made up of 43 ophthalmopathy patients, around 73 hyperthyroidism patients and roughly 17 progressor patients. Prospective prediction of ophthalmopathy was tested in an independent validation cohort consisting of 18 to 20 hyperthyroidism patients and approximately 16 patients who later progressed to ophthalmopathy. The research as a whole found: No statistical method was used to fix the sample size in advance, and group allocation was not hidden from the investigators. During validation, the model predicted progression to ophthalmopathy a median of about 5.9 months ahead of onset, with roughly 65% sensitivity and 72% to 80% specificity. In cross-validation, a model built on a 13 V-J signature told ophthalmopathy apart from stable hyperthyroidism with 87.88% sensitivity and about 81% specificity, and in testing the same model reached 80%/75%. Most expanded thyroid clonotypes (frequency above 0.001) were also found in blood, which suggests that blood repertoires may mirror thyroid immune responses.

TCR beta CDR3 regions were amplified from RNA transcripts. The first round of RT-PCR for the TCR CDR3 was performed with the HTBI primer set and the Qiagen OneStep RT-PCR kit. Libraries were constructed in a second round of multiplex PCR, after which size selection and purification were carried out. Libraries were sequenced paired-end with 100 bp reads on an Illumina HiSeq2000. Per the original workflow: SOAPnuke was used to process the raw data, with reads discarded if the reads contained adapters or uncalled bases, had a mean Phred below 15, or lacked an exact constant-primer or identifier match. COPE v1.2.5 was used to merge high-quality paired reads, and clonotypes were defined as unique nucleotide sequences. MiTCR v1.1 was used to align the clonotypes against IMGT TRBV, TRBD and TRBJ reference segments. The analysis included only V-J combinations with a frequency above 0.0001, which together covered over 98% of the repertoires. The TCS score was defined as the ratio of F50 (clonal expansion) to E x V (chaos), calculated using BLOSUM62-based TCRdist between CDR3 peptides within each V-J. Welch's t-statistics and random forest reduced several hundred V-J features to 13, which were used in a naive Bayes classifier (R e1071). In-frame beta chains were kept once TCRdb had trimmed the public reads at Q25 with fastp and called clones with MiXCR. For every CDR3 protein sequence, its rows merge into one entry that carries the most common genes and DNA. The V and J calls follow TCRdb's processing rather than the paper's. The sample table contains 250,000 to 300,000 distinct CDR3 sequences; only one count was recorded for 15% to 20% of them. The leading ten clones occupy less than 45% of the sample.

In the ophthalmopathy patients, disease was moderately to severely active, with a Clinical Activity Score of 3 or more, a NOSPECS grade of 4 or more, and a duration of less than 3 months. Patients with uncontrolled infections, other autoimmune diseases, pregnancy or lactation were excluded. Diagnoses relied on clinical symptoms, serum thyroxine and TRAb, thyroid ultrasound and orbital computed tomography. PBMCs were isolated from 7.5 to 10 ml of fresh peripheral blood by Ficoll-Paque density gradient centrifugation. Trizol reagent was used to extract total RNA, and RNA quality was then checked on an Agilent 2100 Bioanalyzer. In the germline V gene (reference sequence), CDR1 corresponds to GTSNPN and CDR2 to SVGIG. There are 14 amino acids in the CDR3, from cysteine to phenylalanine inclusive. Only the CDR3 part of the read is kept: 42 bases, read in frame from the first base. V and J lose 4 bases and 0 bases, and a span of 10 bases separates them.

The sample comprised blood. The V and J genes are TRBV30 and TRBJ1-3; the D gene lacks a confident call. The clonotype comes from a man aged 45-65 years with Graves' ophthalmopathy. The CDR3 protein sequence reads: CAWTPNNSGNTIYF. In nucleotides, the sequence is TGTGCCTGGACACCGAACAACTCTGGAAACACCATATATTTT.